This T cell receptor beta chain comes out of a study of blood T cell repertoires in COVID-19. Assay: immunoSEQ multiplex PCR; the TCRdb copy retains only in-frame clones and omits some. The sample holds 140,000 to 150,000 clones, around 87% seen once. Across 20 to 25 US areas, participants ranged in age from about 18 to 89 years. Trimming removed 3 bases from V and 5 bases from J, with 14 bases in between. This CDR3 has 14 residues. Germline CDR1 reads SGHRS; CDR2 reads YFSETQ. V gene TRBV5-1 combines with J gene TRBJ2-5; weak D call: TRBD1 (5 bases). This TCR derives from a man in his sixties who had recovered from COVID-19. What was sequenced was PBMCs or T cells enriched from blood (not recorded which). The CDR3 DNA follows: TGCGCCAGCAGCTCCCAGGGTTTTGAGGAGACCCAGTACTTC. It codes for CASSSQGFEETQYF.